This entry lists 11 T cell receptor beta chains sequenced from one sample in a study of blood T cell repertoires in COVID-19. Clones were read by immunoSEQ multiplex PCR, and TCRdb kept only the in-frame ones, dropping some. The sample lists approximately 120,000 clones; around four fifths were seen once. The sequenced sample consisted of peripheral blood. The receptors come from a man in his sixties with acute or convalescent COVID-19.

This clone was detected a few times. The chain joins TRBV6-5 to TRBJ2-7; D is perhaps TRBD1 (7 bases). In germline, CDR1 is MNHEY, CDR2 SVGAGI. The length of the CDR3 is 14 residues. V was shortened by 4 bases and J by 5 bases, with 15 bases between the two germline ends. The CDR3 sequence is CASSSAGGINEQYF. The CDR3, as DNA: TGTGCCAGCAGTTCGGCAGGGGGGATCAACGAGCAGTACTTC.

The J gene is TRBJ1-2, the V gene TRBV15; 7 bases fit TRBD1. The CDR3 sequence is 13 residues long. V was clipped by 4 bases and J by 4 bases; unmatched bases: 3. Germline lookup yields CDR1 LNHNV and CDR2 YYDKDF (reference sequence). CDR3 nucleotides: TGTGCCACCAGCAAGGAGGGGGCCTATGGCTACACCTTC. It codes for CATSKEGAYGYTF.

The V call is TRBV4-1, the J call TRBJ2-3; D unclear. Per the germline V gene, CDR1 is MGHRA and CDR2 is YSYEKL. Trimming removed 5 bases from V and 3 bases from J, with 6 bases in between. There are 12 residues in the CDR3. This chain's CDR3 is CASSSSTDTQYF. For the CDR3, the DNA is TGCGCCAGCAGCTCCTCTACAGATACGCAGTATTTT.

V is TRBV5-1 and J is TRBJ1-4; tentative D call: TRBD1 (5 bases). The CDR3 totals 15 residues. The germline V gene encodes CDR1 SGHRS and CDR2 YFSETQ. Trimming removed 0 bases from V and 6 bases from J, with 12 bases in between. CDR3 DNA sequence: TGCGCCAGCAGCTTGGTAAGGGGAAAGGATGAAAAACTGTTTTTT. Translation gives CASSLVRGKDEKLFF.

The chain couples TRBV3-1 (or the pseudogene TRBV3-2) to TRBJ2-5; TRBD2 agrees at 11 bases. V lost 1 base, J lost 5 bases, and 12 bases stayed unmatched. Looked up from germline, CDR1 is LGHDT and CDR2 is YNNKEL (reference sequence). CDR3 length: 18 amino acids. This chain's CDR3 is CASSQGRLAGTYGETQYF. The CDR3 nucleotides are TGTGCCAGCAGCCAAGGACGACTAGCGGGGACATACGGGGAGACCCAGTACTTC.

The CDR3 nucleotides read TGCAGCGTTGTTGTAGGAGATTGGAATCAGCCCCAGCATTTT. This sequence encodes CSVVVGDWNQPQHF. The J gene is TRBJ1-5, the V gene TRBV29-1; no firm D call. The CDR3 totals 14 residues. V lost 4 bases, J lost 4 bases, and 14 bases lay in between. CDR1 and CDR2 from the germline V gene are SQVTM and ANQGSEA. Together with reference TRBV29-1 and TRBJ1-5, the CDR3 gives the full variable domain: SAVISQKPSRDICQRGTSLTIQCQVDSQVTMMFWYRQQPGQSLTLIATANQGSEATYESGFVIDKFPISRPNLTFSTLTVSNMSPEDSSIYLCSVVVGDWNQPQHFGDGTRLSIL.

This clone was observed a few times. The gene calls are TRBV18 and TRBJ1-5, with D possibly TRBD1 on 5 matching bases. V lost 3 bases to trimming and J lost 4 bases, with 10 bases between them. The CDR3 sequence is 14 residues long. The germline gives CDR1 KGHSH, CDR2 LQKENI. CDR3 protein: CASSPPGQNQPQHF. The CDR3 DNA sequence: TGTGCCAGCTCACCCCCAGGGCAGAATCAGCCCCAGCATTTT.

CDR3 nucleotide sequence: TGTGCCAGCAGCTTGGACGCGGGGGACACCGGGGAGCTGTTTTTT. Amino acids: CASSLDAGDTGELFF. This sequence joins TRBV5-4 and TRBJ2-2; TRBD2 matches at 7 bases. The CDR3 runs to 15 residues. CDR1 SGHNT and CDR2 YYREEE come from the germline V gene (reference sequence). J was trimmed by 3 bases and V by 0 bases; bases with no gene match: 2.

The chain is built from TRBV19 and TRBJ2-1; TRBD2 matches 9 bases. CDR1 and CDR2 (germline): LNHDA, SQIVND (reference sequence). This CDR3 has 16 amino acids. J lost 4 bases, V lost 3 bases, and 7 bases had no gene match. The DNA for the CDR3 is TGTGCCAGTAGTATCTGGCGGGAGGGAGGTTACAATGAGCAGTTCTTC. The encoded protein is CASSIWREGGYNEQFF.

This chain's CDR3 is CASSGGSFTDTQYF. DNA of the CDR3: TGCGCCAGCAGTGGAGGTTCTTTCACAGATACGCAGTATTTT. V is TRBV10-1 and J is TRBJ2-3; D not resolved. In germline, CDR1 is WNHNN, CDR2 SYGVQD (reference sequence). The CDR3 runs to 14 residues. Trimming cost V 4 bases and J 2 bases, with 10 bases left between them.

The V call is TRBV10-3, the J call TRBJ1-5, with D uncertain. This CDR3 spans 14 amino acids. From germline, CDR1 is ENHRY and CDR2 SYGVKD. Deletions cut 6 bases from V and 0 bases from J, with 9 bases between. CDR3 protein: CAISVRSSNQPQHF. DNA of the CDR3: TGTGCCATCAGCGTCCGGAGTAGCAATCAGCCCCAGCATTTT.